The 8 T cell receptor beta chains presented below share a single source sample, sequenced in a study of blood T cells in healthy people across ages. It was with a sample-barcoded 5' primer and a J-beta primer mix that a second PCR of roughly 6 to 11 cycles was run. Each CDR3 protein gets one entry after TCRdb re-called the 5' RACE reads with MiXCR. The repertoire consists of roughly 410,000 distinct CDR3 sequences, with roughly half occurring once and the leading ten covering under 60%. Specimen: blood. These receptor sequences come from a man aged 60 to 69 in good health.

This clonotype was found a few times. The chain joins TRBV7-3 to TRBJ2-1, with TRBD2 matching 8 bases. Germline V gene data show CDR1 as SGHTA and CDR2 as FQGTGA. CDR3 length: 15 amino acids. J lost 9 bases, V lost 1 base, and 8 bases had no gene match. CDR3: CASSLMTGGPGEQFF. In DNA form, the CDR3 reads TGTGCCAGCAGCTTAATGACGGGAGGGCCTGGTGAGCAGTTCTTC.

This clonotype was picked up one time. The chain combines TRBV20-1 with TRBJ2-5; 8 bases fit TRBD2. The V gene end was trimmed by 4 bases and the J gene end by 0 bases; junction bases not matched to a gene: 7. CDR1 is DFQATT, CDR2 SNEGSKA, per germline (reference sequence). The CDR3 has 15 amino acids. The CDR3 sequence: CSATPIAGYQETQYF. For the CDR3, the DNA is TGCAGTGCTACCCCAATAGCGGGGTACCAAGAGACCCAGTACTTC.

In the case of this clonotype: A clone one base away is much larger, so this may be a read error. In DNA, the CDR3 is TGTGCCAGCAGCGTACTACAGGGGATCCACGAGCAGTACTTC. This codes for CASSVLQGIHEQYF. The rearrangement joins TRBV7-9 to TRBJ2-7; 7 nucleotides line up with TRBD1. The V gene's germline CDR1 is SEHNR and CDR2 FQNEAQ (reference sequence). V was pared by 5 bases and J by 5 bases, with 9 bases of the junction left unmatched. The CDR3 has 14 amino acids.

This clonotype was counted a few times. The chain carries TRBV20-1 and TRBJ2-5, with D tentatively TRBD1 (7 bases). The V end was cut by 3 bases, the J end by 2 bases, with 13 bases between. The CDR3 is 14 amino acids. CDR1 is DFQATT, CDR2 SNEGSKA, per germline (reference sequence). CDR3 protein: CSASETGRQETQYF. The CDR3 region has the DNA TGCAGTGCTAGCGAGACAGGGAGGCAAGAGACCCAGTACTTC.

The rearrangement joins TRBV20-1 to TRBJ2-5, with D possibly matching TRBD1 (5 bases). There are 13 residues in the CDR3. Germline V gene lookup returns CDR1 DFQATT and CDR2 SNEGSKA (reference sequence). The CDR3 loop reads CSPYIGDQETQYF. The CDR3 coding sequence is TGCAGCCCATATATAGGGGACCAAGAGACCCAGTACTTC.

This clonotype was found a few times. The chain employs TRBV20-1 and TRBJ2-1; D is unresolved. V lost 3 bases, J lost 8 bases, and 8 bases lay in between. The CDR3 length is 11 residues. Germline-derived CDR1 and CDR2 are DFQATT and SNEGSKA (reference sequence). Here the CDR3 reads CSASVSHEQFF. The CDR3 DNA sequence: TGCAGTGCTAGTGTGTCCCATGAGCAGTTCTTC.

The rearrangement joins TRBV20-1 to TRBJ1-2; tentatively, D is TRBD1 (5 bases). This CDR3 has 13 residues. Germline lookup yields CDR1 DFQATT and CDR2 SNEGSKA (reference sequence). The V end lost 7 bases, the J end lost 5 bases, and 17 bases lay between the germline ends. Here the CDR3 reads CSDRQLPRYGYTF. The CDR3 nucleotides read TGCAGTGACAGACAGCTCCCCCGTTATGGCTACACCTTC.

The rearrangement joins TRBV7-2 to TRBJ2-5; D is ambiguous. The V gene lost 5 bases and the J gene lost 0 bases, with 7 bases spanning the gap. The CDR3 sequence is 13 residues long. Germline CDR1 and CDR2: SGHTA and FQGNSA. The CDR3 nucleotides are TGTGCCAGCAGCATGCATTACCAAGAGACCCAGTACTTC. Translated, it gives CASSMHYQETQYF.